This TCR beta chain was retrieved from a study of cytomegalovirus exposure and HLA in healthy donors. Germline V gives CDR1 SGHRS, CDR2 YFSETQ. V dropped 0 bases and J dropped 5; count of bases not matched to a gene: 17. CDR3 length equals 20 residues. The PCR contained 60 Vbeta and 13 Jbeta primers. Using immunoSEQ multiplex PCR, the repertoire was profiled, and TCRdb retains in-frame clones only, with some absent. The sample yields around 140,000 clones, around 85% seen once. The sample consisted of PBMCs. This receptor was taken from a woman aged 25 to 39 in good health and CMV-seronegative. The rearrangement joins TRBV5-1 to TRBJ2-5, with 12 bases lining up with TRBD2. The CDR3 loop is CASSLARGARTSGTAETQYF. The CDR3 DNA follows: TGCGCCAGCAGCTTGGCGAGAGGGGCCAGGACTAGCGGGACGGCGGAGACCCAGTACTTC.